The 30 T cell receptor beta chains listed next were all sequenced from one sample in a study of blood T cells in healthy people across ages. Through a sample-barcoded 5' primer and a J-beta primer mix, a second PCR was run for about 6 to 12 cycles. From the 5' RACE reads, TCRdb called clonotypes with MiXCR, one entry per CDR3 protein. The data show some 1.5 million distinct CDR3 sequences, roughly 27% seen once. What was sequenced was blood. The receptors derive from a woman in her twenties or thirties in good health.

The chain is built from TRBV7-6 and TRBJ2-3, with D unclear. Germline lookup yields CDR1 SGHVS and CDR2 FNYEAQ. With 1 base removed from V and 2 bases from J, the gap between germline ends came to 25 bases. The CDR3 loop spans 20 amino acids. The CDR3 nucleotides are TGTGCCAGCAGCTTAGAGGTCAGTGATGGGGTCGAGGACGCCACAGATACGCAGTATTTT. It encodes CASSLEVSDGVEDATDTQYF.

This clonotype appeared a few times. The CDR3 DNA reads as TGCGCCAGCAGCTTGGACAGGTCGAACTACGAGCAGTACTTC. Amino acid sequence: CASSLDRSNYEQYF. The V call is TRBV5-1, the J call TRBJ2-7, with D possibly TRBD1 on 5 matching bases. Germline CDR1 reads SGHRS; CDR2 reads YFSETQ. The CDR3 runs to 14 residues. V lost 0 bases, J lost 3 bases, and 10 bases lay in between.

To note about this clonotype: Germline is not matched at one junction end, which may reflect a read error. V is TRBV30 and J is TRBJ2-7, with TRBD2 matching over 7 bases. The germline V gene encodes CDR1 GTSNPN and CDR2 SVGIG (reference sequence). The CDR3 length is 14 residues. CDR3 amino acids: CAWRDWGGSCEQYF. The CDR3 nucleotides read TGTGCCTGGAGGGACTGGGGGGGGTCCTGCGAGCAGTACTTC.

This chain connects TRBV29-1 to TRBJ2-5; 7 nucleotides agree with TRBD2. CDR3 length: 14 amino acids. The germline CDR1 and CDR2 sequences are SQVTM and ANQGSEA. The DNA of the CDR3 is TGCAACGTCGGGGGGTTTGGAGGGGAAGAGACCCAGTACTTC. Translated, it gives CNVGGFGGEETQYF.

This clonotype has ten or more counts. The rearrangement uses TRBV29-1 and TRBJ2-1, with TRBD1 matching 9 bases. The CDR3 is made up of 16 amino acids. Looked up from germline, CDR1 is SQVTM and CDR2 is ANQGSEA. The V and J ends lost 6 bases and 0 bases, in that order; junction bases with no gene match: 9. The CDR3 sequence: CSVTGGRGSSYNEQFF. CDR3 nucleotide sequence: TGCAGCGTCACAGGGGGCAGGGGTAGCTCCTACAATGAGCAGTTCTTC.

The chain is built from TRBV20-1 and TRBJ2-3; 15 positions match TRBD2. Per the germline V gene, CDR1 is DFQATT and CDR2 is SNEGSKA (reference sequence). J lost 6 bases, V lost 6 bases, and 10 bases had no gene match. The CDR3 contains 16 residues. The CDR3 DNA reads as TGCAGTGCCGGGACTAGCGGGGGGAGTTTCTGGGATACGCAGTATTTT. Translating it yields CSAGTSGGSFWDTQYF.

The chain is built from TRBV7-2 and TRBJ2-7; D is perhaps TRBD1 (5 bases). The J call may be in error: the DNA end matches TRBJ2-5 better. From germline, CDR1 is SGHTA and CDR2 FQGNSA. CDR3 size: 15 residues. CDR3 residues: CASSLQVHWRETQYF. CDR3 in DNA: TGTGCCAGCAGTCTACAGGTCCACTGGAGAGAGACCCAGTACTTC.

The V gene is TRBV5-1, the J gene TRBJ2-1; TRBD2 agrees at 11 bases. V shed 1 base, J shed 11 bases, and the junction held 2 bases outside the gene matches. From germline, CDR1 is SGHRS and CDR2 YFSETQ. The CDR3 covers 13 residues. CDR3 loop: CASSLLAGGQQFF. The CDR3 bases are TGCGCCAGCAGCTTGCTAGCGGGGGGCCAGCAGTTCTTC.

This clonotype was detected a few times. Being one base from a much bigger clone, this may be a read error. V and J are TRBV7-9 and TRBJ2-7; TRBD2 is a possible D gene (6 bases). CDR3 length equals 13 residues. Looked up from germline, CDR1 is SEHNR and CDR2 is FQNEAQ (reference sequence). V was pared by 5 bases and J by 7 bases, with 15 bases between. CDR3 nucleotides: TGTGCCAGCAGCCGGGCTAGCGACAATGAGCAGTACTTC. Translation gives CASSRASDNEQYF.

J is TRBJ1-4 and V is TRBV10-2; weak D call: TRBD1 (5 bases). The CDR3 consists of 13 residues. Trimming took off 7 bases at V and 5 bases at J, with 11 bases between the two ends. Germline CDR1 and CDR2: WSHSY and SAAADI. The DNA for the CDR3 is TGCGCCAGCATGAGGGGTTTAAATGAAAAACTGTTTTTT. Protein: CASMRGLNEKLFF.

On this clonotype itself: Given the absence of the conserved phenylalanine or tryptophan at the CDR3 end, a read error is likely. This chain links TRBV12-3 or TRBV12-4 with TRBJ2-1; 11 bases map to TRBD2. The CDR3 runs 16 residues. V shed 7 bases and J 1 base; nucleotides not matched to a gene: 6. CDR3: CASNPTSGVSYNEQFL. The CDR3 DNA is TGTGCCAGCAACCCGACTAGCGGGGTTTCCTACAATGAGCAGTTCTTA.

This clonotype was observed many times. The rearrangement uses TRBV7-3 and TRBJ2-1, with 11 bases matching TRBD2. The CDR3 is made up of 15 amino acids. J lost 5 bases, V lost 6 bases, and 6 bases had no gene match. Germline V CDR1 and CDR2: SGHTA, FQGTGA. CDR3 sequence reads: CASRLLAGVDNEQFF. The DNA for the CDR3 is TGTGCCAGCAGGTTACTAGCGGGGGTCGACAATGAGCAGTTCTTC.

Comment on this clonotype: The CDR3 carries no conserved terminal phenylalanine or tryptophan, so it likely arises from a read error. The chain couples TRBV5-4 to TRBJ2-4, with TRBD1 identical over 7 bases. The V gene end was trimmed by 4 bases and the J gene end by 7 bases; junction bases not matched to a gene: 11. The CDR3 is made up of 15 amino acids. The V gene's germline CDR1 is SGHNT and CDR2 YYREEE (reference sequence). CDR3 bases: TGTGCCAGCAGCACCAACACAGGGGCTGACAACATTCAGTACCTC. Translated: CASSTNTGADNIQYL.

This clonotype came up many times. V gene TRBV3-1 combines with J gene TRBJ2-5; no clear D. The V end lost 2 bases, the J end lost 5 bases, and 15 bases lay between the germline ends. Per the germline V gene, CDR1 is LGHDT and CDR2 is YNNKEL (reference sequence). The CDR3 totals 15 residues. CDR3 region: CASSQLSSALETQYF. The CDR3 DNA follows: TGTGCCAGCAGCCAACTAAGTTCGGCTTTGGAGACCCAGTACTTC.

This clonotype occurred once. This likely comes from a read error, as the CDR3 has no conserved phenylalanine or tryptophan at its end. V usage is TRBV10-2 and J usage is TRBJ1-2; 7 nucleotides align to TRBD1. The CDR3 consists of 15 residues. V lost 2 bases and J lost 7; bases outside the gene matches: 10. Germline V gene lookup returns CDR1 WSHSY and CDR2 SAAADI. CDR3: CASSEGTEIEGGYTL. The DNA for the CDR3 is TGCGCCAGCAGTGAGGGGACAGAGATCGAGGGTGGCTACACCTTA.

This clonotype came up many times. This sequence joins TRBV24-1 and TRBJ2-1; D gene unclear. Trimming removed 3 bases at V and 0 bases at J, with 8 bases between. Germline V gene data show CDR1 as KGHDR and CDR2 as SFDVKD. The CDR3 consists of 15 residues. The CDR3 loop reads CATSDPGFSYNEQFF. The DNA for the CDR3 is TGTGCCACCAGTGATCCCGGGTTCTCCTACAATGAGCAGTTCTTC.

The genes are TRBV9 and TRBJ2-5; tentatively, D is TRBD2 (6 bases). The V and J ends lost 3 bases and 11 bases respectively, with 23 bases between them. Germline V gene lookup returns CDR1 SGDLS and CDR2 YYNGEE. The CDR3 sequence is 15 residues long. DNA for the CDR3: TGTGCCAGCAGCGCCACCGGAGGGGTAAACAATGAGCAGTACTTC. Amino acid sequence: CASSATGGVNNEQYF.

This clonotype occurred a few times. V is TRBV2 and J is TRBJ2-1; tentatively, D is TRBD2 (5 bases). The V and J ends lost 1 base and 3 bases respectively, with 13 bases between them. CDR1 and CDR2 from the germline V gene are SNHLY and FYNNEI. The CDR3 runs 16 residues. The CDR3: CASSEDRTGDYNEQFF. The CDR3 nucleotides read TGTGCCAGCAGTGAAGATAGGACTGGAGACTACAATGAGCAGTTCTTC. Supplemented by reference TRBV2 and TRBJ2-1, the full variable domain reads EPEVTQTPSHQVTQMGQEVILRCVPISNHLYFYWYRQILGQKVEFLVSFYNNEISEKSEIFDDQFSVERPDGSNFTLKIRSTKLEDSAMYFCASSEDRTGDYNEQFFGPGTRLTVL.

Comments on this clonotype: This may be a read error, as it is one base from a much larger clone. The J gene is TRBJ2-4, the V gene TRBV28, with a possible D match to TRBD1 (8 bases). Per germline, CDR1 MDHEN and CDR2 SYDVKM. The V end lost 5 bases, the J end lost 8 bases, and 19 bases lay between the germline ends. The CDR3 has 15 residues. The CDR3 region is CASSLALQGGDIQYF. CDR3 DNA sequence: TGTGCCAGCAGTCTCGCTCTACAGGGGGGGGACATTCAGTACTTC.

This clonotype came up a few times. The gene calls are TRBV5-1 and TRBJ2-7; D not certain. CDR3 size: 15 residues. V dropped 1 base and J dropped 2 bases, with 13 bases sitting between them. From germline, CDR1 is SGHRS and CDR2 YFSETQ. Here the CDR3 reads CASSLSSERTYEQYF. CDR3 bases: TGCGCCAGCAGCTTGTCGAGCGAACGAACCTACGAGCAGTACTTC.

The V gene is TRBV3-1, the J gene TRBJ2-5; 15 nucleotides match TRBD2. Trimming at V came to 5 bases and at J to 2 bases, leaving 12 bases not matched to a gene. CDR3 length: 19 residues. CDR1 is LGHDT and CDR2 is YNNKEL in the germline V gene (reference sequence). CDR3 coding DNA: TGTGCCAGCAGCGGCTTTCTGGGACTAGCGGGGGGTCTACAAGAGACCCAGTACTTC. This sequence encodes CASSGFLGLAGGLQETQYF.

The rearrangement joins TRBV4-3 to TRBJ2-2, with TRBD1 matching 9 bases. Trimming removed 4 bases from V and 5 bases from J; junction bases left unmatched: 11. This CDR3 is built from 17 residues. Germline V CDR1 and CDR2: LGHNA, YSLEER. The chain's CDR3 is CASSPSWAGQGTGELFF. The CDR3 region has the DNA TGCGCCAGCAGCCCTTCCTGGGCGGGACAGGGAACCGGGGAGCTGTTTTTT.

V and J are TRBV27 and TRBJ2-7, with D possibly matching TRBD1 (5 bases). CDR3 length: 15 residues. Trimming removed 8 bases from V and 0 bases from J, with 17 bases in between. Germline V gene data show CDR1 as MNHEY and CDR2 as SMNVEV (reference sequence). This chain's CDR3 is CASALGRTSSYEQYF. As DNA, the CDR3 is TGTGCCAGCGCCCTAGGCAGGACAAGCTCCTACGAGCAGTACTTC.

This clonotype has more than one count but fewer than ten. V is TRBV3-1 and J is TRBJ2-2; possibly TRBD1 for D (5 bases). V lost 5 bases and J 5 bases, leaving 12 bases between the germline ends. Per germline, CDR1 LGHDT and CDR2 YNNKEL (reference sequence). This CDR3 is 14 amino acids long. Here the CDR3 reads CASSERKGTGELFF. DNA for the CDR3: TGTGCCAGCAGCGAAAGGAAGGGGACCGGGGAGCTGTTTTTT.

In the case of this clonotype: Being one base from a much bigger clone, this may be a read error. J is TRBJ2-1 and V is TRBV5-1; D is perhaps TRBD2 (6 bases). The closer fit of TRBJ2-7 to the DNA end suggests the J call may be wrong. The V gene's germline CDR1 is SGHRS and CDR2 YFSETQ. This CDR3 region has 15 residues. CDR3 loop: CASSLLSGSEYEQYF. The CDR3 DNA sequence: TGCGCCAGCAGCCTCTTGTCCGGGAGCGAATACGAGCAGTACTTC.

At least ten counts were recorded for this clonotype. The chain employs TRBV20-1 and TRBJ2-5; 10 bases are shared with TRBD1. V shed 5 bases, J shed 4 bases, and the junction held 10 bases outside the gene matches. Germline V gives CDR1 DFQATT, CDR2 SNEGSKA (reference sequence). This CDR3 is built from 15 residues. CDR3 DNA sequence: TGCAGTGCTTTGGACAGGGGGAGGATAGGAGAGACCCAGTACTTC. It is translated as CSALDRGRIGETQYF.

The chain has TRBV7-2 and TRBJ2-3; 9 positions agree with TRBD2. The germline CDR1 and CDR2 sequences are SGHTA and FQGNSA. V gave up 0 bases and J gave up 4 bases; unmatched junction bases: 5. The CDR3 length is 16 residues. CDR3 sequence reads: CASSLAGGGRADTQYF. The CDR3 DNA follows: TGTGCCAGCAGCTTAGCGGGTGGCGGGAGGGCAGATACGCAGTATTTT.

This sequence joins TRBV30 and TRBJ1-2, with D possibly TRBD1 on 5 matching bases. V was trimmed by 1 base and J by 4 bases, leaving 13 bases between them. Germline CDR1 GTSNPN, CDR2 SVGIG (reference sequence). The CDR3 extends over 14 amino acids. The CDR3 spells CAWSGQQVRYGYTF. The CDR3 bases are TGTGCCTGGAGTGGACAGCAAGTGCGCTATGGCTACACCTTC. Full variable domain (remainder filled in from reference TRBV30 and TRBJ1-2): SQTIHQWPATLVQPVGSPLSLECTVEGTSNPNLYWYRQAAGRGLQLLFYSVGIGQISSEVPQNLSASRPQDRQFILSSKKLLLSDSGFYLCAWSGQQVRYGYTFGSGTRLTVV.

The chain couples TRBV20-1 to TRBJ2-7; TRBD2 aligns across 8 bases. The CDR3 runs to 15 residues. Germline loops: CDR1 DFQATT, CDR2 SNEGSKA (reference sequence). Trimming took 6 bases from V and 5 from J; bases not matched to a gene: 15. The CDR3 nucleotides are TGCAGTGCCCCTGAGCGGGGGCCGGGCCGGCACGAGCAGTACTTC. Translated, it gives CSAPERGPGRHEQYF.

The table lists this clonotype with a few counts. CDR3 residues: CASSVIPGSTEAFF. DNA of the CDR3: TGTGCCAGCAGCGTAATCCCAGGGAGCACTGAAGCTTTCTTT. This chain links TRBV7-3 with TRBJ1-1; D may be TRBD1 (5 bases). Germline CDR1 reads SGHTA; CDR2 reads FQGTGA. Trimming removed 5 bases at V and 4 bases at J, with 14 bases between. The CDR3 runs to 14 residues. The complete variable domain, with remaining parts taken from reference TRBV7-3 and TRBJ1-1, reads GAGVSQTPSNKVTEKGKYVELRCDPISGHTALYWYRQSLGQGPEFLIYFQGTGAADDSGLPNDRFFAVRPEGSVSTLKIQRTERGDSAVYLCASSVIPGSTEAFFGQGTRLTVV.